This T cell receptor (beta chain) was captured by sequencing in a study of T cell changes during pregnancy in multiple sclerosis (dated by TCRdb to the late 2010s). For the wider study: Changes in the T cell repertoire over the course of pregnancy were examined in this study in women with multiple sclerosis.

From a lookup of the germline V gene, CDR1 and CDR2 are MNHEY and SVGAGI. V is reduced by 5 bases and J by 0 bases, leaving a spacing of 10 bases between them. Inclusive of the bounding cysteine and phenylalanine, the CDR3 is 14 residues long. Only the CDR3 portion is preserved as DNA: 42 bases, with reading frame beginning at the first base. Libraries were built with the immunoSEQ multiplex PCR assay. Drawn from immuneACCESS, this table holds only the in-frame rearrangements with V and J called that TCRdb kept. Clones are partly lost; checked studies trace under half to an unresolved V gene and leave the rest unexplained. The sample yields 60,000 to 85,000 clones; 75% to 95% were counted once. The top ten clonotypes cover about 2.1% of the sample. In the case of this clone: The specificity of this receptor is unknown. No much larger clone is present one base from it, and per-base qualities are unavailable.

The receptor was isolated from a female donor with multiple sclerosis, enrolled in a pregnancy study. The sequence is built from TRBV6-5 and TRBJ2-5, with the D gene call left open. The sequencing here drew on peripheral blood, taken in the first trimester of pregnancy. The nucleotide sequence reads TGTGCCAGCAGTCGCCAGTCGTACCAAGAGACCCAGTACTTC. Translated, this is CASSRQSYQETQYF.